The T cell receptor beta chain under discussion was sequenced for a study of response to subunit inactivated influenza vaccine (dated by TCRdb to 2017 to 2018). About the full investigation: Deep quantitative profiling of the T cell receptor repertoire was used in the study to follow responses to a trivalent subunit inactivated influenza vaccine. Here is what the overall study found, with its caveats: The authors proposed that each seasonal influenza vaccination may bring in only a limited number of new T cells.

The library came from RT-PCR. Data came from an Illumina HiSeq 2500. TCRdb trimmed public reads at Q25 via fastp, called clones via MiXCR and kept in-frame beta chains. Every distinct CDR3 protein forms one entry, paired with its most common genes and DNA. Counted in this sample were around 790,000 distinct CDR3 sequences; 21% of them appeared once. 10% of the sample rests with the top ten. The CDR3 runs 14 amino acids, cysteine and phenylalanine included. CDR3 DNA is the only sequence kept; it has 42 bases, read in frame from the first base. The germline ends are 13 bases apart after V is trimmed by 5 bases and J by 2 bases. CDR1 and CDR2 are drawn from the germline V gene: SGHVS, FQNEAQ. Comment on this clonotype: This receptor's antigen is unknown. No quality values exist for individual bases; no much larger clone is one base distant.

The chain couples TRBV7-8 to TRBJ2-7, with the identity of the D gene unclear. The receptor's source is a man aged 45-65 years who received an inactivated influenza vaccine. Donor details come from another sample of the same person, matched by shared clones. Sequenced here: PBMCs from blood, sampled roughly 5 days after vaccination. The base sequence is TGTGCCAGCAGCCTCGATAGTAGCACCTACGAGCAGTACTTC. Its product reads: CASSLDSSTYEQYF.